Listed below are T cell receptor beta chains from one sample, sequenced in a study of graft-versus-host responses after intestinal transplantation. Sequencing used immunoSEQ multiplex PCR; TCRdb keeps in-frame clones, though not all of them. The repertoire includes tens of thousands of clones, 84% of them detected once, and 0.39% sits in the top ten. Antigen specificity for these receptors is unknown. The sequences come from unstimulated CD4+ T cells sorted from spleen or lymph node cells, collected before transplant. These receptors all stem from a human donor who was the organ donor for an intestinal transplant. Both conserved end residues are part of each CDR3. A D gene is named only where the DNA matches it firmly. A clone size is listed for some rows: how often the clone was seen (once, few, many), or a class if it is expanded.

length,V,D,size,J,DNA,CDR3
14,TRBV7-2,NA,NA,TRBJ1-6,TGTGCCAGCGGCGAGGTATGGCAGAATTCACCCCTCCACTTT,CASGEVWQNSPLHF
17,TRBV5-6,TRBD2,NA,TRBJ2-1,TGTGCCAGCAGCTTGCCAACGACTAGCGGAGCTTACAATGAGCAGTTCTTC,CASSLPTTSGAYNEQFF
14,TRBV7-9,NA,NA,TRBJ1-2,TGTGCCAGCAGCTCCGCTCGACGGGGGGAAGGCTACACCTTC,CASSSARRGEGYTF
13,TRBV29-1,NA,NA,TRBJ2-2,TGCAGCGTTGAAAAGCGGTCCACCGGGGAGCTGTTTTTT,CSVEKRSTGELFF
15,TRBV19,TRBD2,NA,TRBJ2-4,TGTGCCGCCGCCGGGGGGGATCTAGCCAAAAACATTCAGTACTTC,CAAAGGDLAKNIQYF
14,TRBV15,NA,NA,TRBJ1-1,TGTGCCACCAGCAGCCGGGGTCAGTACACTGAAGCTTTCTTT,CATSSRGQYTEAFF
16,TRBV7-2,TRBD2,NA,TRBJ2-3,TGTGCCAGCAGCTTAGGGGCTAGCGGGGGGGCAAAGGCGCAGTATTTT,CASSLGASGGAKAQYF
14,TRBV27,TRBD1,NA,TRBJ2-3,TGTGCCAGCAGTTTAACAGGGGCTGTAGATACGCAGTATTTT,CASSLTGAVDTQYF
14,TRBV2,NA,NA,TRBJ1-6,TGTGCCAGCAGTGAGGTTAGGGGAAATTCACCCCTCCACTTT,CASSEVRGNSPLHF
16,TRBV18,TRBD1,few,TRBJ1-3,TGTGCCAGCTCACCCGGGACAGGGACAAATGGAAACACCATATATTTT,CASSPGTGTNGNTIYF
17,TRBV5-1,TRBD1,NA,TRBJ1-4,TGCGCCAGCAGCGACAGGGGATCAATTGGAACTAATGAAAAACTGTTTTTT,CASSDRGSIGTNEKLFF
16,TRBV5-4,TRBD1,NA,TRBJ1-6,TGTGCCAGCAGCGCGACAGGGAGCTCCTATAATTCACCCCTCCACTTT,CASSATGSSYNSPLHF
17,TRBV5-1,TRBD2,NA,TRBJ2-3,TGCGCCAGCAGCCCTTGGACTAGCGGGGGGGTCACAGATACGCAGTATTTT,CASSPWTSGGVTDTQYF